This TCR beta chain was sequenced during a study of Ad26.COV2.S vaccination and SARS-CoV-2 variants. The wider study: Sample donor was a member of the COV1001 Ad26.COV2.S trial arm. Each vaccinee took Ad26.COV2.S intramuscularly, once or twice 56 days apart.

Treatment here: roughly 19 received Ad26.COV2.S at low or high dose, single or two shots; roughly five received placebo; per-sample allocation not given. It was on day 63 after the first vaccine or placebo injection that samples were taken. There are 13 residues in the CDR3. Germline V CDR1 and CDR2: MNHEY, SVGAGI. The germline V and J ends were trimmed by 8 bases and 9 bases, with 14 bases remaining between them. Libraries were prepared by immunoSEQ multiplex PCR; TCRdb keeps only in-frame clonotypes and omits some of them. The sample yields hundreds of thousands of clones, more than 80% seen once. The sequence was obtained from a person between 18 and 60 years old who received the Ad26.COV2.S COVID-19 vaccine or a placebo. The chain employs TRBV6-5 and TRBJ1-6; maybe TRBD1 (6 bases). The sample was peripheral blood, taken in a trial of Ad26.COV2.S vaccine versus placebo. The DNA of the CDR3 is TGTGCCAGCCTTTTAACAGGGAGTTCACCCCTCCACTTT. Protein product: CASLLTGSSPLHF.